This TCR beta chain is drawn from a study of shared clonotypes between healthy human individuals. The overall study: Each donor's CD4 naive and CD4 memory cells filled three plates apiece, CD8 naive two, and CD8 memory one. Study conclusions and caveats: Naive subsets typically showed greater estimated richness than memory subsets.

For this clone: Antigen unknown.

Donors had no recently reported acute infections or vaccinations and were HIV-negative. Losses at the gene ends were 3 bases for V and 5 bases for J; bases not matched to a gene: 6. CDR3 length: 16 amino acids. CDR1 SGDLS and CDR2 YYNGEE come from the germline V gene. Data came from immunoSEQ multiplex PCR; TCRdb stores just in-frame clones and leaves some out. Altogether 2 million to 2.5 million clones are present, 80% to 95% being singletons, with the ten largest covering approximately 0.4%. This chain joins TRBV9 and TRBJ2-5; 14 nucleotides line up with TRBD2. Sequencing used naive CD4+ T cells from PBMCs. Documented subset: CD45RA+ positively selected. The receptor's source is a man aged 18 to 35 in good health. Some clones in this sample may be carry-over from other donors' samples. CDR3 nucleotides: TGTGCCAGCAGCGCCCCGGGACTAGCGGGAGTTGAGACCCAGTACTTC. Translating it yields CASSAPGLAGVETQYF.